This passage covers 30 T cell receptor beta chains from one sample sequenced in a study of blood T cell repertoires in COVID-19 (dated by TCRdb to between 2020 and 2021). The library was produced with the immunoSEQ multiplex PCR assay. This is the immuneACCESS table as TCRdb keeps it, with only in-frame sequences that have V and J called. A part of the clones is gone; compared with another copy, unresolved V genes explain less than half, and the rest is unexplained. This sample holds some 180,000 clones; 88% were observed only once. In total, the top ten clones hold approximately 5.6% of the sample. Sequenced input: peripheral blood. These TCRs come from a man in his forties with active or convalescent COVID-19.

The rearrangement links TRBV19 to TRBJ1-1; possibly TRBD1 for D (6 bases). Germline V gene data show CDR1 as LNHDA and CDR2 as SQIVND (reference sequence). V was cut by 2 bases and J by 5 bases, with 12 bases left in between. This CDR3 is 14 amino acids long. In nucleotides, the CDR3 is TGTGCCAGTAGTATACCTACAGGGCTAACTGAAGCTTTCTTT. This sequence encodes CASSIPTGLTEAFF. Together with reference TRBV19 and TRBJ1-1, the CDR3 gives the full variable domain: DGGITQSPKYLFRKEGQNVTLSCEQNLNHDAMYWYRQDPGQGLRLIYYSQIVNDFQKGDIAEGYSVSREKKESFPLTVTSAQKNPTAFYLCASSIPTGLTEAFFGQGTRLTVV.

The rearrangement uses TRBV5-1 and TRBJ2-5; 7 bases map to TRBD2. This CDR3 comprises 16 residues. CDR1 is SGHRS and CDR2 is YFSETQ in the germline V gene. V dropped 0 bases and J dropped 5; count of bases not matched to a gene: 10. Here the CDR3 DNA reads TGCGCCAGCAGCTTGGTTCCGGGGGGACCCTCCGAGACCCAGTACTTC. Its protein is CASSLVPGGPSETQYF.

This rearrangement joins TRBV5-6 to TRBJ1-5; D gene unclear. Germline CDR1 SGHDT, CDR2 YYEEEE. Trimming removed 4 bases from V and 4 bases from J, with 15 bases in between. This CDR3 region has 15 residues. The CDR3 nucleotides read TGTGCCAGCAGCCCCCGCGGCCAGCTAAATCAGCCCCAGCATTTT. Its translation: CASSPRGQLNQPQHF.

This clone was seen just once. The chain links TRBV5-8 to TRBJ1-4; the match to TRBD1 covers 11 bases. The germline V gene encodes CDR1 SGHTS and CDR2 YDEGEE. Losses at the gene ends were 4 bases for V and 8 bases for J; bases not matched to a gene: 7. The CDR3 length is 15 residues. The CDR3: CASSAGTGGWEKLFF. As DNA, the CDR3 is TGTGCCAGCAGCGCTGGGACAGGGGGGTGGGAAAAACTGTTTTTT.

The chain links TRBV6-5 to TRBJ1-1; no definite D call. Germline CDR1 is MNHEY and CDR2 is SVGAGI. V dropped 4 bases and J dropped 1 base, with 10 bases sitting between them. The CDR3 has 14 amino acids. CDR3 sequence: CASSSRGENTEAFF. CDR3 DNA: TGTGCCAGCAGTTCCCGGGGTGAGAACACTGAAGCTTTCTTT.

The chain carries TRBV30 and TRBJ1-1; unclear D gene. The CDR3 runs 14 residues. The V end lost 5 bases, the J end lost 4 bases, and 17 bases lay between the germline ends. CDR1 GTSNPN and CDR2 SVGIG come from the germline V gene (reference sequence). The CDR3 coding sequence is TGTGCCTGGTTAGGCCGGGGAGAGGGCACTGAAGCTTTCTTT. Translated, it gives CAWLGRGEGTEAFF.

The chain employs TRBV30 and TRBJ1-2, with D tentatively TRBD1 (6 bases). The length of the CDR3 is 13 residues. The germline V gene has CDR1 GTSNPN and CDR2 SVGIG (reference sequence). CDR3 DNA sequence: TGTGCTTTCCGCCCCAGGGGAACCTATGGCTACACCTTC. It translates to CAFRPRGTYGYTF.

The chain recombines TRBV30 with TRBJ1-1, with 7 bases that match TRBD1. The CDR3 is 15 residues long. Germline CDR1 GTSNPN, CDR2 SVGIG (reference sequence). The J segment lost 1 base and the V segment lost 0 bases, leaving 5 bases of the junction unmatched. CDR3 sequence (DNA): TGTGCCTGGAGTGTAAGGGGGCCCCGGAACACTGAAGCTTTCTTT. Protein sequence: CAWSVRGPRNTEAFF.

This clone was counted once. The rearrangement uses TRBV5-1 and TRBJ1-1, with TRBD1 identical over 7 bases. This CDR3 spans 12 amino acids. V shed 0 bases and J 7 bases; nucleotides not matched to a gene: 0. Germline V gives CDR1 SGHRS, CDR2 YFSETQ. DNA of the CDR3: TGCGCCAGCAGCTTGGGACAGGGTGAAGCTTTCTTT. Protein: CASSLGQGEAFF.

This clone was detected once. The chain has TRBV30 and TRBJ2-7, with 15 bases identical to TRBD2. The V gene end was trimmed by 8 bases and the J gene end by 0 bases; junction bases not matched to a gene: 2. The CDR3 sequence is 14 residues long. CDR1 is GTSNPN and CDR2 is SVGIG in the germline V gene (reference sequence). The CDR3: CAGTSGRNSYEQYF. The CDR3 nucleotides are TGTGCCGGGACTAGCGGGAGGAACTCCTACGAGCAGTACTTC.

The V call is TRBV27, the J call TRBJ2-7; 9 bases align to TRBD2. Germline lookup yields CDR1 MNHEY and CDR2 SMNVEV (reference sequence). With 5 bases clipped from V and 4 bases from J, the junction kept 6 bases outside the gene matches. The CDR3 extends over 14 amino acids. The CDR3 region is CASSASAGGYEQYF. The CDR3 DNA reads as TGTGCCAGCAGTGCTTCAGCGGGAGGTTACGAGCAGTACTTC.

The V gene is TRBV4-1, the J gene TRBJ2-1, with D perhaps TRBD1 (6 bases). V lost 2 bases and J lost 0, with 14 bases in between. The CDR3 loop spans 17 amino acids. CDR1 is MGHRA and CDR2 is YSYEKL in the germline V gene. The CDR3 bases are TGCGCCAGCAGCCAACTTTACAGGGAACCCTCCTACAATGAGCAGTTCTTC. The encoded protein is CASSQLYREPSYNEQFF.

CDR3 amino acids: CASSFGARSTEAFF. DNA of the CDR3: TGTGCCAGCAGCTTCGGAGCGAGGAGCACTGAAGCTTTCTTT. The chain uses TRBV11-2 and TRBJ1-1; no definite D call. The CDR3 is 14 amino acids. Germline CDR1 is SGHAT and CDR2 is FQNNGV. Trimming shortened V by 3 bases and J by 4 bases, and 12 bases separated the two germline ends.

V gene TRBV5-4 combines with J gene TRBJ1-1; D is ambiguous. This CDR3 comprises 15 residues. The germline CDR1 and CDR2 sequences are SGHNT and YYREEE (reference sequence). The V end lost 4 bases, the J end lost 4 bases, and 17 bases lay between the germline ends. CDR3 nucleotide sequence: TGTGCCAGCAGCCTAGCGGCGACCAGCTCCACTGAAGCTTTCTTT. It codes for CASSLAATSSTEAFF.

V is TRBV6-5 and J is TRBJ1-5; 10 nucleotides align to TRBD1. This CDR3 is built from 15 residues. From germline, CDR1 is MNHEY and CDR2 SVGAGI. The J segment lost 2 bases and the V segment lost 5 bases, leaving 3 bases of the junction unmatched. The CDR3 region has the DNA TGTGCCAGCAGTAGGACAGGGGGAGGCAATCAGCCCCAGCATTTT. Amino acids: CASSRTGGGNQPQHF.

The rearrangement links TRBV5-6 to TRBJ2-4; unclear D gene. The V end was cut by 3 bases, the J end by 3 bases, with 13 bases between. The CDR3 consists of 15 residues. The germline V gene has CDR1 SGHDT and CDR2 YYEEEE. CDR3 coding DNA: TGTGCCAGCAGCTGGAGCTTGGGTGACAAAAACATTCAGTACTTC. Translating it yields CASSWSLGDKNIQYF.

CDR3 sequence: CASSPTGGLGNTGELFF. CDR3 in DNA: TGTGCCAGCAGCCCTACGGGCGGGTTAGGGAACACCGGGGAGCTGTTTTTT. The chain has TRBV5-4 and TRBJ2-2; D possibly corresponds to TRBD2 (5 bases). V lost 4 bases and J 1 base, leaving 17 bases between the germline ends. The germline gives CDR1 SGHNT, CDR2 YYREEE (reference sequence). The CDR3 is made up of 17 amino acids.

The V and J genes are TRBV5-4 and TRBJ2-7, with D perhaps matching TRBD1 (6 bases). Germline values: CDR1 SGHNT, CDR2 YYREEE (reference sequence). The CDR3 length is 18 residues. With 4 bases removed from V and 3 bases from J, the gap between germline ends came to 26 bases. CDR3 nucleotides: TGTGCCAGCAGCCAGAACCCGGGACATAGTGGGGTCTACTACGAGCAGTACTTC. Encoded protein: CASSQNPGHSGVYYEQYF.

The chain carries TRBV11-3 and TRBJ2-1; D is ambiguous. Trimming took off 3 bases at V and 8 bases at J, with 8 bases between the two ends. This CDR3 contains 12 residues. CDR1 and CDR2 (germline): SGHNT, YENEEA. The CDR3 nucleotides are TGTGCCAGCAGCTTTCCTGGCTATGAGCAGTTCTTC. Amino acids: CASSFPGYEQFF.

The genes are TRBV4-3 and TRBJ2-3; TRBD2 matches 12 bases. There are 17 residues in the CDR3. The ends lost 0 bases at V and 4 bases at J; junction bases unmatched: 5. The germline V gene encodes CDR1 LGHNA and CDR2 YSLEER. CDR3 residues: CASSQDRRTSGADTQYF. The CDR3 coding sequence is TGCGCCAGCAGCCAAGATCGCCGGACTAGCGGGGCAGATACGCAGTATTTT.

This clone was detected once. This chain joins TRBV19 and TRBJ2-1, with D possibly TRBD1 on 5 matching bases. CDR1 is LNHDA and CDR2 is SQIVND in the germline V gene (reference sequence). Deletions cut 4 bases from V and 4 bases from J, with 8 bases between. This CDR3 region has 13 residues. CDR3 sequence: CASSRKGYNEQFF. The CDR3 DNA follows: TGTGCCAGTAGTAGAAAGGGGTACAATGAGCAGTTCTTC.

V usage is TRBV6-5 and J usage is TRBJ1-6; D uncertain. CDR1 is MNHEY, CDR2 SVGAGI, per germline. Trimming left V 5 bases short and J 7 bases short, with 9 bases between. The CDR3 covers 13 residues. CDR3 nucleotide sequence: TGTGCCAGCAGTCCTACCCGCAATTCACCCCTCCACTTT. It yields the protein CASSPTRNSPLHF.

This chain connects TRBV9 to TRBJ1-2, with D possibly being TRBD1 (5 bases). The germline V gene has CDR1 SGDLS and CDR2 YYNGEE. Trimming stripped 2 bases from V and 2 bases from J, with 16 bases between. The CDR3 spans 16 residues. The CDR3, as DNA: TGTGCCAGCAGCGTCGGACCCCCCCGGGGGAACTATGGCTACACCTTC. Its translation: CASSVGPPRGNYGYTF. Drawing the rest from reference TRBV9 and TRBJ1-2, the complete variable domain is DSGVTQTPKHLITATGQRVTLRCSPRSGDLSVYWYQQSLDQGLQFLIQYYNGEERAKGNILERFSAQQFPDLHSELNLSSLELGDSALYFCASSVGPPRGNYGYTFGSGTRLTVV.

This chain uses TRBV29-1 with TRBJ2-7, with D perhaps TRBD1 (5 bases). The CDR3 covers 12 residues. V lost 0 bases and J lost 6, with 9 bases in between. The germline V gene encodes CDR1 SQVTM and CDR2 ANQGSEA. CDR3 DNA: TGCAGCGTTGAAGATCAAAGGGGCGAGCAGTACTTC. Protein sequence: CSVEDQRGEQYF.

The chain links TRBV24-1 to TRBJ2-6; D is perhaps TRBD1 (5 bases). This CDR3 spans 18 amino acids. Germline CDR1 is KGHDR and CDR2 is SFDVKD. V was trimmed by 3 bases and J by 0 bases, leaving 14 bases between them. CDR3 sequence: CATSDPRQSRSGANVLTF. CDR3 nucleotide sequence: TGTGCCACCAGTGATCCTCGACAGAGTCGCTCTGGGGCCAACGTCCTGACTTTC.

The chain combines TRBV5-4 with TRBJ2-1; TRBD2 matches 8 bases. Germline V gene lookup returns CDR1 SGHNT and CDR2 YYREEE (reference sequence). There are 16 residues in the CDR3. J lost 4 bases, V lost 0 bases, and 6 bases had no gene match. The CDR3 bases are TGTGCCAGCAGCTTGGCCGGCACGGGGGGGTACAATGAGCAGTTCTTC. This encodes CASSLAGTGGYNEQFF.

This clone appeared once. In nucleotides, the CDR3 is TGTGCCAGCAGCCAAGTCGACCGGGACACCGGGGAGCTGTTTTTT. It yields the protein CASSQVDRDTGELFF. The gene calls are TRBV3-1 (or the pseudogene TRBV3-2) and TRBJ2-2, with D hard to call. The CDR3 consists of 15 residues. Germline V gives CDR1 LGHDT, CDR2 YNNKEL (reference sequence). V was clipped by 1 base and J by 3 bases, with 9 bases between them.

This rearrangement joins TRBV30 to TRBJ2-7; 8 nucleotides match TRBD2. The CDR3 covers 12 residues. Losses at the gene ends were 0 bases for V and 7 bases for J; bases not matched to a gene: 2. CDR1 and CDR2 (germline): GTSNPN, SVGIG (reference sequence). The CDR3 sequence is CAWSVVAGEQYF. The CDR3 nucleotides are TGTGCCTGGAGTGTAGTAGCGGGGGAGCAGTACTTC.

This chain joins TRBV19 and TRBJ1-2; 9 bases are a match to TRBD1. CDR1 and CDR2 (germline): LNHDA, SQIVND (reference sequence). Germline trimming cut 4 bases from V and 3 bases from J; bases unmatched to any gene: 9. This CDR3 has 16 residues. This CDR3 reads CASSRPGTGSDYGYTF. In nucleotides, the CDR3 is TGTGCCAGTAGTAGACCCGGGACAGGGTCTGACTATGGCTACACCTTC.

This chain uses TRBV5-1 with TRBJ2-2; 8 bases are shared with TRBD1. Germline loops: CDR1 SGHRS, CDR2 YFSETQ. The CDR3 loop spans 16 amino acids. J gave up 4 bases and V 4 bases, and 9 bases lay outside the gene matches. DNA for the CDR3: TGCGCCAGCAGCGCAGGACAGGGCGGAAGCACCGGGGAGCTGTTTTTT. Its translation is CASSAGQGGSTGELFF.